This TCR beta chain is from a study of T cell changes during pregnancy in multiple sclerosis. In germline, CDR1 is SGHDT, CDR2 YYEEEE. The CDR3 covers 13 residues. V was pared by 5 bases and J by 1 base, with 10 bases between. The repertoire was sequenced with immunoSEQ multiplex PCR; TCRdb's copy has only in-frame clones and lacks some. The table lists 60,000 to 85,000 clones, approximately 91% of them singletons. The sequences come from peripheral blood, collected in the second trimester of pregnancy. This chain joins TRBV5-6 and TRBJ2-7, with D possibly being TRBD1 (5 bases). The receptor's source is a female donor with multiple sclerosis, enrolled in a pregnancy study. The CDR3 here is CASSLTASYEQYF. The CDR3 bases are TGTGCCAGCAGTTTGACAGCTTCCTACGAGCAGTACTTC.